This record looks at one T cell receptor (beta chain) sequence and its context. Its antigen is still unknown. The entry originates in a study of response to subunit inactivated influenza vaccine. Whole-study findings and limits: The authors proposed limited new T cell recruitment per seasonal influenza vaccination.

Germline V gene sequence: CDR1 DFQATT, CDR2 SNEGSKA (reference sequence). The CDR3 has 13 amino acids. V was shortened by 0 bases and J by 9 bases, with 12 bases between the two germline ends. TCRdb fed the RT-PCR reads into MiXCR, producing one record per CDR3 protein. The top ten clones hold roughly a tenth of a sample with roughly 780,000 distinct CDR3 sequences, around a sixth of them seen once. This sequence was found in a man in his fifties who received an inactivated influenza vaccine. Sequenced here: PBMCs from blood, sampled about 5 days after vaccination. The chain employs TRBV20-1 and TRBJ2-1; the D gene is possibly TRBD2 (6 bases). The CDR3 loop reads CSARDASGVEQFF. CDR3 sequence (DNA): TGCAGTGCTAGAGATGCTTCGGGAGTTGAGCAGTTCTTC.